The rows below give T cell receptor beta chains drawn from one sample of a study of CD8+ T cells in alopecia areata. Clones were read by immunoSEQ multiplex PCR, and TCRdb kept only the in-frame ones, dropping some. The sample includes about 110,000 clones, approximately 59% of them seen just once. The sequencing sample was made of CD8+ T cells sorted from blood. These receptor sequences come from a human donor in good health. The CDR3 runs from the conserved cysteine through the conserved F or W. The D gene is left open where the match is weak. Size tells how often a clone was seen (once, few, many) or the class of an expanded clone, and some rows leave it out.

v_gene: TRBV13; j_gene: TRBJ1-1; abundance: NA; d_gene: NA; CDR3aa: CASSPRAGGAFF; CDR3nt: TGTGCCAGCAGCCCCCGCGCAGGAGGGGCTTTCTTT
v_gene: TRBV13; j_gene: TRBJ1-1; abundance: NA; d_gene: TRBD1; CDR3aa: CASSLGLGTGF; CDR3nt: TGTGCCAGCAGCTTAGGCTTGGGGACAGGGTTT
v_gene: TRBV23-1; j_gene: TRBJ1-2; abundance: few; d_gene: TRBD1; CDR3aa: CASSQTKDRANYGYTF; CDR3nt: TGCGCCAGCAGTCAAACAAAGGACAGGGCTAACTATGGCTACACCTTC
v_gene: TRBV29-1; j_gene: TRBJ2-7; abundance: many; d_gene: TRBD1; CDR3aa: CSVETGPAEQYF; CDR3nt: TGCAGCGTTGAGACAGGGCCGGCCGAGCAGTACTTC
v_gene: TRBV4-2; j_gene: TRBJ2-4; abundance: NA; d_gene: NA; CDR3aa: CASSQVEGNIQYF; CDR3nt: TGTGCCAGCAGCCAAGTAGAGGGAAACATTCAGTACTTC
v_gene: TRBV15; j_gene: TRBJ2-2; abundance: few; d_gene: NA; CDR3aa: CATQKNTGELFF; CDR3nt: TGTGCCACGCAAAAGAACACCGGGGAGCTGTTTTTT
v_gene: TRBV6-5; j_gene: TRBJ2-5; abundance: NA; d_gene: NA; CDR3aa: CASSYSGWETQYF; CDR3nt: TGTGCCAGCAGTTACAGCGGGTGGGAGACCCAGTACTTC
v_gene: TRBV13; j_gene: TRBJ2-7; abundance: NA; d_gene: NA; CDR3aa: CASSEMGGSDEQYF; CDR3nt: TGTGCCAGCAGTGAAATGGGGGGAAGCGACGAGCAGTACTTC
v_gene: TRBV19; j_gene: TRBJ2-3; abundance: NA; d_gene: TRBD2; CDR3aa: CASSIPTAGGYDTQYF; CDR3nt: TGTGCCAGTAGTATCCCGACAGCGGGGGGATACGATACGCAGTATTTT
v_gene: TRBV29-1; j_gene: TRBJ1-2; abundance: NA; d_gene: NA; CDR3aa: CSVEVARGYTF; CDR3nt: TGCAGCGTTGAAGTGGCGCGCGGCTACACCTTC
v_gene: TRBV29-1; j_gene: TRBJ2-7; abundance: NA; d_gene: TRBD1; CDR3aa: CSVADPGGRDEQYF; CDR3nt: TGCAGCGTTGCGGATCCAGGGGGTAGGGACGAGCAGTACTTC
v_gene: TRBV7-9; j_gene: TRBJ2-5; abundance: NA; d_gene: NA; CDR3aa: CASSFAGEYQETQYF; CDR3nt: TGTGCCAGCAGCTTCGCAGGGGAGTACCAAGAGACCCAGTACTTC
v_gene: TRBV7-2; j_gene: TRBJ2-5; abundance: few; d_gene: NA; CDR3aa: CASSFGGETQYF; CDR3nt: TGTGCCAGCAGCTTTGGGGGAGAGACCCAGTACTTC
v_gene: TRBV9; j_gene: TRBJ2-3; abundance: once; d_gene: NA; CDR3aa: CASSSDRWGTDTQYF; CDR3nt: TGTGCCAGCAGCTCCGACAGGTGGGGCACAGATACGCAGTATTTT
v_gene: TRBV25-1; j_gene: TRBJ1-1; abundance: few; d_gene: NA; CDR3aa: CASSRLAEAFF; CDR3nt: TGTGCCAGCAGCCGGCTGGCTGAAGCTTTCTTT
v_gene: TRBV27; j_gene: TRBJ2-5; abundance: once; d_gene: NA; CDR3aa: CASSQGQFQYF; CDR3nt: TGTGCCAGCAGCCAAGGACAATTCCAGTACTTC
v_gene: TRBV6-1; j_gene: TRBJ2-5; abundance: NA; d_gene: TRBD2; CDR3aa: CASSVGLALETQYF; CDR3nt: TGTGCCAGCAGTGTGGGACTAGCTCTAGAGACCCAGTACTTC
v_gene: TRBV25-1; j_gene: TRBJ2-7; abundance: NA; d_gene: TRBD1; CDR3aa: CASSEWGQGARDEQYF; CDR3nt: TGTGCCAGCAGTGAATGGGGACAGGGGGCGCGGGACGAGCAGTACTTC
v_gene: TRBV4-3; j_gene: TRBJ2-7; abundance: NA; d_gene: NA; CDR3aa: CASSQRTISYEQYF; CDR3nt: TGCGCCAGCAGCCAAAGGACTATCTCCTACGAGCAGTACTTC
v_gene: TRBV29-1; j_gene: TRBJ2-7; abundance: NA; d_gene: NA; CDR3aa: CSVSTAGYEQYF; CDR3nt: TGCAGCGTTTCAACGGCAGGCTACGAGCAGTACTTC
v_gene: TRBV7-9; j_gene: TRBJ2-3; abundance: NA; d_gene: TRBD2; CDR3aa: CASTTSGVADTQYF; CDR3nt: TGTGCCAGCACGACTAGCGGGGTAGCAGATACGCAGTATTTT
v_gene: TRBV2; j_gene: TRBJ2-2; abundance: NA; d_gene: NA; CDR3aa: CASSDWAENTGELFF; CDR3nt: TGTGCCAGCAGTGATTGGGCAGAAAACACCGGGGAGCTGTTTTTT
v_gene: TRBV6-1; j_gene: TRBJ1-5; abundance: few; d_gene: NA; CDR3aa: CASSQLQGHQPQHF; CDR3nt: TGTGCCAGCAGTCAACTACAGGGACATCAGCCCCAGCATTTT
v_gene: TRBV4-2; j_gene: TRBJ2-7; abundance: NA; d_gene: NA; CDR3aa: CASSQDGPYEQYF; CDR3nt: TGTGCCAGCAGCCAAGATGGTCCCTACGAGCAGTACTTC
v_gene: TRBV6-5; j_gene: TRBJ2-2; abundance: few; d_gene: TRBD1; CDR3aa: CASSYGDRDGTGELFF; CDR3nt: TGTGCCAGCAGTTACGGGGACAGGGATGGCACCGGGGAGCTGTTTTTT
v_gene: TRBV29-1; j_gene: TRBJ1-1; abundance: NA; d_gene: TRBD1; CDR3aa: CSVTGPPEAFF; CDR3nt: TGCAGCGTGACAGGGCCTCCTGAAGCTTTCTTT
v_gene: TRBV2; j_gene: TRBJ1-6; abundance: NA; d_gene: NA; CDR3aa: CASSEWWVGNSPLHF; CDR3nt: TGTGCCAGCAGTGAATGGTGGGTAGGGAATTCACCCCTCCACTTT
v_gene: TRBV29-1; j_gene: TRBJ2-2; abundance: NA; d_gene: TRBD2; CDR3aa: CSATGLAGANTGELFF; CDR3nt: TGCAGCGCTACGGGACTAGCGGGGGCGAACACCGGGGAGCTGTTTTTT
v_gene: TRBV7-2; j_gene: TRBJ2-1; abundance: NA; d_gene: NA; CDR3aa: CASSLVSKGDEQFF; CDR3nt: TGTGCCAGCAGTCTGGTCTCCAAAGGGGATGAGCAGTTCTTC
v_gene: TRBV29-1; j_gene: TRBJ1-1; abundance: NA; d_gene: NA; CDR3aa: CSVGGITPVNTEAFF; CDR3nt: TGCAGCGTTGGGGGGATTACACCCGTGAACACTGAAGCTTTCTTT
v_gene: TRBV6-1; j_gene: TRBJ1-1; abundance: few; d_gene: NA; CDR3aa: CASSEGDTNTEAFF; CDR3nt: TGTGCCAGCAGTGAAGGGGATACGAACACTGAAGCTTTCTTT
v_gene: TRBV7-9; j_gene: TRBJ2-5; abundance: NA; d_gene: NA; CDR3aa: CASSSERGPGTQYF; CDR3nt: TGTGCCAGCAGCTCCGAGCGTGGCCCCGGGACCCAGTACTTC
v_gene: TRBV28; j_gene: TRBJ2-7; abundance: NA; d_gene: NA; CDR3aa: CASTGGSYEQYF; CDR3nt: TGTGCCAGCACAGGGGGGTCCTACGAGCAGTACTTC
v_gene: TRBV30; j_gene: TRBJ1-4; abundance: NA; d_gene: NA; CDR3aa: CAWTATNEKLFF; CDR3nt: TGTGCCTGGACAGCAACTAATGAAAAACTGTTTTTT
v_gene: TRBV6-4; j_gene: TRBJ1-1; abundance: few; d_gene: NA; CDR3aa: CASSIRANTEAFF; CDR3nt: TGTGCCAGCAGTATCCGGGCAAACACTGAAGCTTTCTTT
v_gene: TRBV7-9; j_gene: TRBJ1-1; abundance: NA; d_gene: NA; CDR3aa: CASGPGNTEAFF; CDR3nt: TGTGCCAGCGGCCCAGGGAACACTGAAGCTTTCTTT
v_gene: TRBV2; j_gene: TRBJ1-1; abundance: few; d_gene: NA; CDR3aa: CASSEGTGRGGGTEAFF; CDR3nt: TGTGCCAGCAGTGAAGGAACGGGTAGGGGGGGCGGCACTGAAGCTTTCTTT
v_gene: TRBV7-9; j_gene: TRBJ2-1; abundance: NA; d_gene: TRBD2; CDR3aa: CASSPGSGRAYNEQFF; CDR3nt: TGTGCCAGCAGCCCCGGCTCAGGGAGGGCATACAATGAGCAGTTCTTC
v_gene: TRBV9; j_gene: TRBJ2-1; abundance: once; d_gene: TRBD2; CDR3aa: CASSGLAGGSYNEQFF; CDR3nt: TGTGCCAGCAGCGGTTTAGCGGGGGGCTCCTACAATGAGCAGTTCTTC
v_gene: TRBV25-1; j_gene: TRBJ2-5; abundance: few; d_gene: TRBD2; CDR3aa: CASSEGGFETQYF; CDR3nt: TGTGCCAGCAGTGAGGGGGGGTTCGAGACCCAGTACTTC
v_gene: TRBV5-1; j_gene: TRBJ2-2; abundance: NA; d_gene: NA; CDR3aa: CASSLGRELFF; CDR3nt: TGCGCCAGCAGCTTGGGCCGGGAGCTGTTTTTT
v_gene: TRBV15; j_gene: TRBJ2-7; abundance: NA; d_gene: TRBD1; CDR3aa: CATSRDTGGGHEQYF; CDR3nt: TGTGCCACCAGCAGAGACACAGGGGGCGGGCACGAGCAGTACTTC
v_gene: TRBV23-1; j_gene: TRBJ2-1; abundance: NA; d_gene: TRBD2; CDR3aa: CASSQSLGGAQAGGPYPHNEQFF; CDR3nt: TGCGCCAGCAGTCAATCGTTGGGGGGCGCCCAAGCGGGGGGGCCCTATCCGCACAATGAGCAGTTCTTC
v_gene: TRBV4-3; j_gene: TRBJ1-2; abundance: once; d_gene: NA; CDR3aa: CASSQDNYSNYGYTF; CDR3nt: TGCGCCAGCAGCCAAGATAATTACAGCAACTATGGCTACACCTTC
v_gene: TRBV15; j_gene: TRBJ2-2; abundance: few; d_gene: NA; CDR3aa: CATSREWLRENTGELFF; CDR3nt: TGTGCCACCAGCAGAGAATGGTTAAGGGAAAACACCGGGGAGCTGTTTTTT
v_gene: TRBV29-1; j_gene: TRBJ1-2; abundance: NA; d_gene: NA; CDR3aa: CSVEKRQNYGYTF; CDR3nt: TGCAGCGTTGAAAAGCGGCAGAACTATGGCTACACCTTC
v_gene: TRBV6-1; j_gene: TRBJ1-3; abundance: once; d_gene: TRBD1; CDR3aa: CASSGPRTGGWKNTIYF; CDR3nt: TGTGCCAGCAGTGGGCCTCGGACAGGGGGCTGGAAGAACACCATATATTTT
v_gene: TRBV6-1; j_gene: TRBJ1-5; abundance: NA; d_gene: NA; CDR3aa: CASNGQAISNQPQHF; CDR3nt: TGTGCCAGCAATGGTCAGGCCATTAGCAATCAGCCCCAGCATTTT
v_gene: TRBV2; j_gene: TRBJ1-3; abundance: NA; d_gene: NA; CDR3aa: CASSEGLTGNTIYF; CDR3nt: TGTGCCAGCAGTGAGGGTCTCACTGGAAACACCATATATTTT
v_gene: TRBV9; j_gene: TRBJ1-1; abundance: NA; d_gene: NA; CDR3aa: CASSGGHAAEAFF; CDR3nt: TGTGCCAGCAGCGGGGGGCACGCGGCTGAAGCTTTCTTT
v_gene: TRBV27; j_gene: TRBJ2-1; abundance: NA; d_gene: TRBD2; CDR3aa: CASSAGDGVYNEQFF; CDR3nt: TGTGCCAGCAGTGCGGGGGACGGAGTATACAATGAGCAGTTCTTC
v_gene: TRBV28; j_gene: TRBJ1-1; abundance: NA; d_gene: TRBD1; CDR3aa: CASNSERTGVRNTEAFF; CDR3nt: TGTGCCAGCAACTCTGAGAGGACAGGTGTCAGGAACACTGAAGCTTTCTTT
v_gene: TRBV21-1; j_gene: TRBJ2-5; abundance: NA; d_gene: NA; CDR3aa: CASSPRYQETQYF; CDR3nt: TGTGCCAGCAGCCCACGGTACCAAGAGACCCAGTACTTC